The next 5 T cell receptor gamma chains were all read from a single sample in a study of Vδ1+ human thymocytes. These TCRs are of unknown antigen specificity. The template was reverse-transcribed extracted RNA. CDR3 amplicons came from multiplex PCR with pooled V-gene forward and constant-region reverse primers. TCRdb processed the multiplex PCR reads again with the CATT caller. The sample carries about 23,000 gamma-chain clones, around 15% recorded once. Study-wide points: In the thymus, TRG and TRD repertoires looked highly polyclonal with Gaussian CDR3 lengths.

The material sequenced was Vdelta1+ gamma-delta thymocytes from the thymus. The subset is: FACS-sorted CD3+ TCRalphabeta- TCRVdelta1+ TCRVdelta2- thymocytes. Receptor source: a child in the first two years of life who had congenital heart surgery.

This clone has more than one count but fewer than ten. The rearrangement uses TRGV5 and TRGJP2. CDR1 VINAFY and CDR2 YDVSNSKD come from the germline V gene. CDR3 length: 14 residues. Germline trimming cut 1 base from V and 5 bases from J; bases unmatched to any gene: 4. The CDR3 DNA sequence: TGTGCCACCTGGGACAGCCCAAGTGATTGGATCAAGACGTTT. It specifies CATWDSPSDWIKTF.

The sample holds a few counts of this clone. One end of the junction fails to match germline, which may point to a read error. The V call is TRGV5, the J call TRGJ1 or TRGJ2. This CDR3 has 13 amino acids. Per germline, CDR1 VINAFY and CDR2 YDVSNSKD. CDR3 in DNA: TGTGCCGCCTGGCCCCCAACTTATTATAAGAAACTCTTT. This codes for CAAWPPTYYKKLF.

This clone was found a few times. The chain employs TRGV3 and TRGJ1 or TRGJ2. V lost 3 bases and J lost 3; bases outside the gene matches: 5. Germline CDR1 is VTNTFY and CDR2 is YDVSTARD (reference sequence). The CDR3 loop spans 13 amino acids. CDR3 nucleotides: TGTGCCACCTGGGACGGATCTTATTATAAGAAACTCTTT. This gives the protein CATWDGSYYKKLF.

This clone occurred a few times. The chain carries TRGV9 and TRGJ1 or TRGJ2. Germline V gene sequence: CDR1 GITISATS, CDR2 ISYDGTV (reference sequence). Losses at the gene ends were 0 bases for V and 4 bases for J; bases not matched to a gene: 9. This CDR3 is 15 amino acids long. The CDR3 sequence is CALWEVPAGYYKKLF. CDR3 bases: TGTGCCTTGTGGGAGGTGCCGGCTGGGTATTATAAGAAACTCTTT.

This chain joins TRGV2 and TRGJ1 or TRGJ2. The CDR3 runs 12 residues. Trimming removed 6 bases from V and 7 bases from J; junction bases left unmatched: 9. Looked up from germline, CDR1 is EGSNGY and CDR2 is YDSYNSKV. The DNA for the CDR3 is TGTGCCACCTGGAATGGGAGCTATAAGAAACTCTTT. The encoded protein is CATWNGSYKKLF.